These 27 T cell receptor beta chains were all obtained from the same sample, sequenced in a study of regulatory T cells in long-lasting Graves disease. Time point here: newly diagnosed GD, antithyroid drugs for less than 3 months. Generation of the TCR library employed RNA extracted from PBMCs. Building of the TCR beta libraries involved iRepertoire HTBI primers and Arm-PCR of CDR3 regions. TCRdb ran MiXCR on the multiplex PCR reads and lists one entry per CDR3 protein. The repertoire holds more than 300,000 distinct CDR3 sequences, with around 16% as singletons. A further study also used this sample, focusing on T cells in Graves' hyperthyroidism and ophthalmopathy.

Sequenced here: peripheral blood mononuclear cells (PBMCs), sampled at new diagnosis, from a patient treated with antithyroid drugs. The receptor set was obtained from a young woman with Graves disease.

This sequence joins TRBV7-8 and TRBJ1-3, with 9 positions matching TRBD1. Germline trimming cut 5 bases from V and 0 bases from J; bases unmatched to any gene: 5. This CDR3 has 16 amino acids. Looked up from germline, CDR1 is SGHVS and CDR2 is FQNEAQ. The chain's CDR3 is CASSPQGAPSGNTIYF. CDR3 bases: TGTGCCAGCAGCCCACAGGGGGCTCCCTCTGGAAACACCATATATTTT.

This clonotype was seen a handful of times. Sequence at one end of the junction differs from germline and may be a read error. The chain carries TRBV30 and TRBJ2-7, with D possibly being TRBD1 (5 bases). CDR3 length: 13 residues. Germline V lookup: CDR1 GTSNPN, CDR2 SVGIG (reference sequence). The CDR3 DNA follows: TGTGTCTGGAGTGTAGACAGCAGCTACGAGCAGTACTTC. Its protein product is CVWSVDSSYEQYF. The variable domain in full, with the rest retrieved from reference TRBV30 and TRBJ2-7, is SQTIHQWPATLVQPVGSPLSLECTVEGTSNPNLYWYRQAAGRGLQLLFYSVGIGQISSEVPQNLSASRPQDRQFILSSKKLLLSDSGFYLCVWSVDSSYEQYFGPGTRLTVT.

This clonotype has ten or more counts. V is TRBV10-1 and J is TRBJ2-5, with 9 bases matching TRBD1. This CDR3 region has 14 residues. CDR1 WNHNN and CDR2 SYGVQD come from the germline V gene (reference sequence). Trimming cost V 3 bases and J 4 bases; bases outside gene matches: 3. The CDR3 nucleotides read TGCGCCAGCAGTGACGGGACAGGGAGAGAGACCCAGTACTTC. Translating it yields CASSDGTGRETQYF.

This chain links TRBV12-3 or TRBV12-4 with TRBJ2-1; D not resolved. V was trimmed by 3 bases and J by 0 bases, leaving 9 bases between them. The CDR3 is 15 amino acids. In nucleotides, the CDR3 is TGTGCCAGCAGTTTCGGCAGAAGCTCCTACAATGAGCAGTTCTTC. This gives the protein CASSFGRSSYNEQFF.

This clonotype was counted between two and nine times. This rearrangement joins TRBV29-1 to TRBJ2-7; perhaps TRBD1 as D (5 bases). V was pared by 7 bases and J by 6 bases, with 22 bases between. CDR3 length equals 14 residues. Germline V gives CDR1 SQVTM, CDR2 ANQGSEA. CDR3 residues: CSETSGPRIGEQYF. CDR3 in DNA: TGCAGCGAAACATCAGGGCCTCGGATAGGCGAGCAGTACTTC.

This clonotype occurred many times. The rearrangement links TRBV4-1 to TRBJ2-1, with 7 bases fitting TRBD2. Germline V gene data show CDR1 as MGHRA and CDR2 as YSYEKL. V dropped 4 bases and J dropped 7; count of bases not matched to a gene: 4. The CDR3 covers 13 residues. In DNA form, the CDR3 reads TGCGCCAGCAGCCCGATCGGGGGGAATGAGCAGTTCTTC. As protein: CASSPIGGNEQFF.

This clonotype was found many times. The rearrangement uses TRBV30 and TRBJ1-6; 9 nucleotides agree with TRBD1. This CDR3 has 12 amino acids. In germline, CDR1 is GTSNPN, CDR2 SVGIG (reference sequence). The J segment lost 9 bases and the V segment lost 5 bases, leaving 2 bases of the junction unmatched. CDR3 in amino acids: CAWGQGSSPLHF. DNA of the CDR3: TGTGCCTGGGGACAGGGGTCTTCACCCCTCCACTTT. Drawing the rest from reference TRBV30 and TRBJ1-6, the complete variable domain is SQTIHQWPATLVQPVGSPLSLECTVEGTSNPNLYWYRQAAGRGLQLLFYSVGIGQISSEVPQNLSASRPQDRQFILSSKKLLLSDSGFYLCAWGQGSSPLHFGNGTRLTVT.

About this clonotype itself: Mismatch with germline at one junction end may stem from a read error. The V gene is TRBV5-1, the J gene TRBJ2-7; 9 bases are shared with TRBD1. CDR3 length equals 15 residues. CDR1 SGHRS and CDR2 YFSETQ come from the germline V gene. CDR3 protein: CASNNGQGYPYEQYF. Here the CDR3 DNA reads TGTGCCAGCAACAATGGACAGGGGTACCCCTACGAGCAGTACTTC. Based on the CDR3 plus reference TRBV5-1 and TRBJ2-7, the full variable domain is KAGVTQTPRYLIKTRGQQVTLSCSPISGHRSVSWYQQTPGQGLQFLFEYFSETQRNKGNFPGRFSGRQFSNSRSEMNVSTLELGDSALYLCASNNGQGYPYEQYFGPGTRLTVT.

This clonotype was seen more than once but under ten times. The J gene is TRBJ2-3, the V gene TRBV5-1, with a tentative D call TRBD2 (6 bases). Trimming pared 4 bases from V and 6 bases from J, leaving 15 bases between. The CDR3 is 14 residues long. The germline CDR1 and CDR2 sequences are SGHRS and YFSETQ. CDR3 sequence (DNA): TGCGCCAGCAGCCCGAGGGGAGGTAGGGATACGCAGTATTTT. Translated: CASSPRGGRDTQYF.

This chain uses TRBV3-1 with TRBJ2-1, with 13 nucleotides matching TRBD2. This CDR3 spans 18 amino acids. With V trimmed by 2 bases and J by 3 bases, 7 bases remained unmatched. CDR1 is LGHDT and CDR2 is YNNKEL in the germline V gene (reference sequence). The CDR3: CASSQQTSGRAFYNEQFF. CDR3 coding DNA: TGTGCCAGCAGCCAACAAACTAGCGGGAGGGCATTCTACAATGAGCAGTTCTTC.

A few counts support this clonotype. This chain connects TRBV5-1 to TRBJ1-4; D remains ambiguous. In germline, CDR1 is SGHRS, CDR2 YFSETQ. Trimming removed 0 bases at V and 6 bases at J, with 12 bases between. The CDR3 extends over 15 amino acids. The CDR3 protein is CASSLESGFYEKLFF. The CDR3 DNA reads TGCGCCAGCAGCTTGGAATCTGGGTTTTATGAAAAACTGTTTTTT. Full variable domain (remainder filled in from reference TRBV5-1 and TRBJ1-4): KAGVTQTPRYLIKTRGQQVTLSCSPISGHRSVSWYQQTPGQGLQFLFEYFSETQRNKGNFPGRFSGRQFSNSRSEMNVSTLELGDSALYLCASSLESGFYEKLFFGSGTQLSVL.

This clonotype was detected ten times or more. The gene calls are TRBV18 and TRBJ1-5, with 9 bases that match TRBD1. V lost 5 bases, J lost 2 bases, and 4 bases stayed unmatched. CDR1 is KGHSH, CDR2 LQKENI, per germline. This CDR3 spans 15 amino acids. The CDR3: CASSRDRDRNQPQHF. In DNA, the CDR3 is TGTGCCAGCTCAAGGGACAGGGATCGCAATCAGCCCCAGCATTTT.

This clonotype is a singleton in its sample. A clone one base away is much larger, so this may be a read error. CDR3 DNA sequence: TGTGCCAGCAGCCAAGACGGCCGGCCGGGGGAAAAACTGTTTTTT. Its translation is CASSQDGRPGEKLFF. This rearrangement joins TRBV3-1 to TRBJ1-4; no reliable D call. With 0 bases removed from V and 8 bases from J, the gap between germline ends came to 13 bases. The CDR3 contains 15 residues. Germline V gene data show CDR1 as LGHDT and CDR2 as YNNKEL (reference sequence). Full variable domain (missing parts from reference TRBV3-1 and TRBJ1-4): DTAVSQTPKYLVTQMGNDKSIKCEQNLGHDTMYWYKQDSKKFLKIMFSYNNKELIINETVPNRFSPKSPDKAHLNLHINSLELGDSAVYFCASSQDGRPGEKLFFGSGTQLSVL.

CDR3 in DNA: TGTGCCAGCAGTGCACTGCAGGGAGGAGTCCCCCTCCACTTT. Translating gives CASSALQGGVPLHF. The chain combines TRBV12-3 or TRBV12-4 with TRBJ1-6, with D perhaps TRBD1 (5 bases). This CDR3 has 14 residues. The ends were cut back, 5 bases at V and 13 bases at J, with 18 bases in the middle.

This clonotype was seen many times. One end of the junction does not line up with germline, which may come from a read error. This chain links TRBV5-1 with TRBJ2-3, with D perhaps given as TRBD1 or TRBD2 (5 bases each). CDR3 length: 16 residues. Germline CDR1 is SGHRS and CDR2 is YFSETQ. CDR3 sequence (DNA): TGTGCCAGCAGCGTGCTACCCGGGACGGGCACAGATACGCAGTATTTT. It specifies CASSVLPGTGTDTQYF.

This clonotype was seen repeatedly, ten times or more. The CDR3 loop reads CASSLLQGRYEQYF. For the CDR3, the DNA is TGTGCCAGCAGCTTACTTCAGGGAAGATACGAGCAGTACTTC. The rearrangement uses TRBV11-2 and TRBJ2-7; tentatively, D is TRBD1 (5 bases). Germline CDR1 SGHAT, CDR2 FQNNGV. Trimming shortened V by 2 bases and J by 4 bases, and 12 bases separated the two germline ends. The CDR3 runs 14 residues. The entire variable domain, with the rest obtained from reference TRBV11-2 and TRBJ2-7, is as follows: EAGVAQSPRYKIIEKRQSVAFWCNPISGHATLYWYQQILGQGPKLLIQFQNNGVVDDSQLPKDRFSAERLKGVDSTLKIQPAKLEDSAVYLCASSLLQGRYEQYFGPGTRLTVT.

This clonotype occurred many times. The CDR3, as DNA: TGTGCCTGGTCGCAGGGGGCAATGTCCTACGAGCAGTACTTC. Translated, it gives CAWSQGAMSYEQYF. The chain has TRBV30 and TRBJ2-7; 8 nucleotides match TRBD1. The junction had 7 bases not matched to a gene; V was cut back by 5 bases and J by 1 base. The CDR3 loop spans 14 amino acids. CDR1 is GTSNPN, CDR2 SVGIG, per germline (reference sequence). Filled out from reference TRBV30 and TRBJ2-7, the complete variable domain reads SQTIHQWPATLVQPVGSPLSLECTVEGTSNPNLYWYRQAAGRGLQLLFYSVGIGQISSEVPQNLSASRPQDRQFILSSKKLLLSDSGFYLCAWSQGAMSYEQYFGPGTRLTVT.

For this clonotype: A far larger clone is a single base away, which makes a read error likely. Here the CDR3 reads CAWRGMVMGDEQFF. As DNA, the CDR3 is TGTGCCTGGCGGGGTATGGTTATGGGTGATGAGCAGTTCTTC. This rearrangement joins TRBV11-2 to TRBJ2-1; D might be TRBD2 (6 bases). This CDR3 spans 14 amino acids. Germline values: CDR1 SGHAT, CDR2 FQNNGV. Trimming pared 11 bases from V and 8 bases from J, leaving 22 bases between.

Ten or more counts support this clonotype. The genes are TRBV20-1 and TRBJ1-5; D not certain. The CDR3 totals 13 residues. Trimming removed 0 bases from V and 1 base from J, with 4 bases in between. Germline loops: CDR1 DFQATT, CDR2 SNEGSKA (reference sequence). The CDR3 spells CSAREGSNQPQHF. CDR3 coding DNA: TGCAGTGCTAGAGAAGGGAGCAATCAGCCCCAGCATTTT.

Many counts were recorded for this clonotype. V gene TRBV18 combines with J gene TRBJ1-1, with D perhaps matching TRBD1 (6 bases). This CDR3 contains 15 residues. Trimming removed 6 bases from V and 0 bases from J, with 14 bases in between. Germline values: CDR1 KGHSH, CDR2 LQKENI. In nucleotides, the CDR3 is TGTGCCAGCTCTCTAAGGACAGAACTGAACACTGAAGCTTTCTTT. This sequence encodes CASSLRTELNTEAFF.

The table lists this clonotype with many counts. The V gene is TRBV12-3 or TRBV12-4, the J gene TRBJ2-3; D is undetermined. Trimming shortened V by 1 base and J by 6 bases, and 17 bases separated the two germline ends. The CDR3 loop spans 16 amino acids. In nucleotides, the CDR3 is TGTGCCAGCAGTTTAGTAGGTTGGACCCCGTCTGATACGCAGTATTTT. Amino acids: CASSLVGWTPSDTQYF.

The CDR3 DNA reads TGTGCCAGCAGCCAAGCGGGGGGGCTGGCTGGCTACACCTTC. This codes for CASSQAGGLAGYTF. J is TRBJ1-2 and V is TRBV3-1, with D maybe TRBD1 (6 bases). The CDR3 contains 14 residues. Germline V gene lookup returns CDR1 LGHDT and CDR2 YNNKEL (reference sequence). V lost 1 base to trimming and J lost 7 bases, with 13 bases between them.

This clonotype occurred once. This may stem from a read error, because a much larger clone lies one nucleotide away. The V and J genes are TRBV3-1 and TRBJ1-3; possible D gene TRBD1, 5 bases. CDR1 LGHDT and CDR2 YNNKEL come from the germline V gene (reference sequence). This CDR3 is 14 amino acids long. Here the CDR3 DNA reads TGTGCCAGCAGCCCGAGGGGCTCTGGAAACATCATATATTTT. Translation: CASSPRGSGNIIYF.

This clonotype was seen ten or more times. CDR3 DNA sequence: TGCGCCAGCAGCTGGGGACTAGCGGGTCGAGAGACCCAGTACTTC. It is translated as CASSWGLAGRETQYF. The rearrangement links TRBV5-1 to TRBJ2-5, with TRBD2 identical over 12 bases. Germline assignment: CDR1 SGHRS and CDR2 YFSETQ. V was clipped by 3 bases and J by 4 bases; unmatched bases: 4. The CDR3 is made up of 15 amino acids. The whole variable domain, remainder taken from reference TRBV5-1 and TRBJ2-5, is KAGVTQTPRYLIKTRGQQVTLSCSPISGHRSVSWYQQTPGQGLQFLFEYFSETQRNKGNFPGRFSGRQFSNSRSEMNVSTLELGDSALYLCASSWGLAGRETQYFGPGTRLLVL.

This clonotype was seen at least ten times. V gene TRBV2 combines with J gene TRBJ2-6; possibly TRBD1 for D (6 bases). The germline V gene has CDR1 SNHLY and CDR2 FYNNEI. Trimming took 4 bases from V and 4 from J, leaving 11 bases between them. The CDR3 length is 15 residues. The CDR3 DNA follows: TGTGCCAGCAGTGGCCCCAGGGGCGGGGCCAACGTCCTGACTTTC. Residues: CASSGPRGGANVLTF.

CDR3 sequence reads: CSARPPPGLNEQFF. DNA for the CDR3: TGCAGTGCTAGGCCGCCCCCGGGACTCAATGAGCAGTTCTTC. The rearrangement links TRBV20-1 to TRBJ2-1, with D tentatively TRBD2 (6 bases). Trimming stripped 3 bases from V and 6 bases from J, with 15 bases between. The CDR3 has 14 amino acids. Germline CDR1 and CDR2: DFQATT and SNEGSKA (reference sequence).

Of note for this clonotype: It is likely a read error: a sequence one base away is far more abundant. The V gene is TRBV27, the J gene TRBJ2-1; 8 bases match TRBD2. From germline, CDR1 is MNHEY and CDR2 SMNVEV (reference sequence). CDR3 length: 13 amino acids. The J segment lost 10 bases and the V segment lost 8 bases, leaving 10 bases of the junction unmatched. CDR3 sequence (DNA): TGTGCCAGCGCCCAGCGGGAGTCCTACGAGCAGTTCTTC. Protein product: CASAQRESYEQFF.